Below are 31 T cell receptor beta chains sequenced from a single sample in a study of CD4 T cells in relation to SARS-CoV-2 and coronaviruses. These receptors have no identified antigens. Method: immunoSEQ multiplex PCR; TCRdb's copy keeps in-frame clones and lacks some. Of about 30,000 clones in the sample, roughly 70% are singletons; the top ten hold 9% to 15%. The unexposed donors gave CD4+ T cells in 2011-2018, prior to COVID-19. CD4+ T cells were isolated from the cells after nine to eleven days of culture. The sample consisted of CD4+ T cells from PBMCs, cultured in vitro. All receptors come from a human donor in good health.

The count of this clone is one. The chain is built from TRBV11-2 and TRBJ2-7; the match to TRBD1 covers 8 bases. This CDR3 has 15 residues. V lost 5 bases, J lost 7 bases, and 13 bases stayed unmatched. Germline V gene lookup returns CDR1 SGHAT and CDR2 FQNNGV. The CDR3 here is CASSHGQGATREQYF. In DNA, the CDR3 is TGTGCCAGCAGCCACGGCCAGGGGGCAACGAGAGAGCAGTACTTC.

The CDR3 region has the DNA TGTGCCAGCTCACCACCGTTGGCGGGATCAGGAGGCTACACCTTC. Translating gives CASSPPLAGSGGYTF. V and J are TRBV18 and TRBJ1-2; D remains unclear. Germline V gene data show CDR1 as KGHSH and CDR2 as LQKENI. The CDR3 length is 15 residues. V lost 0 bases, J lost 8 bases, and 16 bases lay in between.

The chain links TRBV5-1 to TRBJ1-5, with D unresolved. The germline V and J ends were trimmed by 3 bases and 2 bases, with 12 bases remaining between them. CDR1 and CDR2 from the germline V gene are SGHRS and YFSETQ. The CDR3 contains 15 residues. CDR3 region: CASSWGVGGNQPQHF. The CDR3 nucleotides are TGCGCCAGCAGCTGGGGAGTGGGAGGCAATCAGCCCCAGCATTTT.

J is TRBJ2-2 and V is TRBV5-5; no clear D. V gave up 6 bases and J gave up 3 bases, with 12 bases separating them. CDR3 length: 14 residues. In germline, CDR1 is SGHKS, CDR2 YYEKEE (reference sequence). CDR3 nucleotide sequence: TGTGCCAGCACACAAACTTTAGACACCGGGGAGCTGTTTTTT. Protein: CASTQTLDTGELFF.

This chain uses TRBV7-2 with TRBJ1-6; D not certain. V was trimmed by 3 bases and J by 6 bases, leaving 3 bases between them. Germline CDR1 reads SGHTA; CDR2 reads FQGNSA. The CDR3 sequence is 12 residues long. CDR3 amino acids: CASSFFNSPLHF. The CDR3 bases are TGTGCCAGCAGCTTCTTTAATTCACCCCTCCACTTT. The variable domain in full, completed from reference TRBV7-2 and TRBJ1-6, reads GAGVSQSPSNKVTEKGKDVELRCDPISGHTALYWYRQSLGQGLEFLIYFQGNSAPDKSGLPSDRFSAERTGGSVSTLTIQRTQQEDSAVYLCASSFFNSPLHFGNGTRLTVT.

The chain is built from TRBV12-3 or TRBV12-4 and TRBJ1-1, with unresolved D. Trimming took off 7 bases at V and 3 bases at J, with 12 bases between the two ends. There are 13 residues in the CDR3. The CDR3 loop reads CASKRWEDTEAFF. CDR3 coding DNA: TGTGCCAGCAAGAGGTGGGAGGACACTGAAGCTTTCTTT.

This clone has only one observation. The rearrangement joins TRBV6-2 or TRBV6-3 to TRBJ2-1; 15 bases agree with TRBD2. Germline CDR1 reads MNHEY; CDR2 reads SVGEGT. J was trimmed by 2 bases and V by 2 bases; bases with no gene match: 13. This CDR3 comprises 21 residues. DNA of the CDR3: TGTGCCAGCAGTTACCCTCAGGGAGGACTAGCGGGGGGGACGACCTACAATGAGCAGTTCTTC. This codes for CASSYPQGGLAGGTTYNEQFF.

V gene TRBV2 combines with J gene TRBJ2-2; D remains ambiguous. CDR1 SNHLY and CDR2 FYNNEI come from the germline V gene. The V and J ends lost 2 bases and 6 bases respectively, with 4 bases between them. This CDR3 region has 12 residues. The CDR3 here is CASSEWAGELFF. CDR3 nucleotide sequence: TGTGCCAGCAGTGAATGGGCCGGGGAGCTGTTTTTT.

This chain links TRBV30 with TRBJ1-2, with 7 bases fitting TRBD1. In germline, CDR1 is GTSNPN, CDR2 SVGIG (reference sequence). There are 12 residues in the CDR3. The junction had 2 bases not matched to a gene; V was cut back by 5 bases and J by 2 bases. CDR3 region: CAWETGNYGYTF. CDR3 in DNA: TGTGCCTGGGAGACAGGGAACTATGGCTACACCTTC.

The J gene is TRBJ2-1, the V gene TRBV18; D may be TRBD1 or TRBD2 (6 bases each). V shed 4 bases and J shed 1 base, with 11 bases lying between them. Germline loops: CDR1 KGHSH, CDR2 LQKENI. The CDR3 extends over 15 amino acids. CDR3: CASSRGAESYNEQFF. CDR3 DNA sequence: TGTGCCAGCTCACGGGGGGCCGAATCCTACAATGAGCAGTTCTTC.

The chain has TRBV3-1 (or the pseudogene TRBV3-2) and TRBJ2-1, with TRBD2 matching 9 bases. This CDR3 contains 16 residues. CDR1 and CDR2 (germline): LGHDT, YNNKEL (reference sequence). The ends lost 0 bases at V and 5 bases at J; junction bases unmatched: 5. CDR3 sequence (DNA): TGTGCCAGCAGCCAAGATGGACTAGCGTGGGACAATGAGCAGTTCTTC. Encoded protein: CASSQDGLAWDNEQFF.

This chain joins TRBV25-1 and TRBJ1-1, with 7 nucleotides matching TRBD1. The length of the CDR3 is 13 residues. Germline V CDR1 and CDR2: MGHDK, SYGVNS. The trim removed 9 bases at V and 11 bases at J, leaving 15 bases unmatched. The CDR3 region is CASSPTGTIGAFF. The CDR3, as DNA: TGTGCCAGTTCCCCGACAGGGACGATAGGGGCTTTCTTT.

This chain connects TRBV5-4 to TRBJ1-3; D gene uncertain. The V gene's germline CDR1 is SGHNT and CDR2 YYREEE (reference sequence). V was trimmed by 8 bases and J by 0 bases, leaving 9 bases between them. This CDR3 has 13 residues. Written as DNA, the CDR3 is TGTGCCAGTGGGGTCAGCTCTGGAAACACCATATATTTT. This sequence encodes CASGVSSGNTIYF.

The V and J genes are TRBV19 and TRBJ2-1, with 8 bases identical to TRBD2. After removal of 9 bases from V and 3 bases from J, the junction contained 4 bases not matched to a gene. There are 13 residues in the CDR3. Per the germline V gene, CDR1 is LNHDA and CDR2 is SQIVND (reference sequence). The CDR3 DNA is TGTGCCAGCAAGCGGGAGCTCTACAATGAGCAGTTCTTC. Its protein is CASKRELYNEQFF.

This clone was recorded once. The chain employs TRBV6-5 and TRBJ1-4; no clear D. Germline V gene lookup returns CDR1 MNHEY and CDR2 SVGAGI. This CDR3 comprises 15 residues. V shed 6 bases and J shed 1 base, with 12 bases lying between them. CDR3 amino acids: CASSYRLGTNEKLFF. CDR3 DNA sequence: TGTGCCAGCAGCTACAGACTGGGAACTAATGAAAAACTGTTTTTT.

The V and J genes are TRBV5-6 and TRBJ1-2; unclear D gene. CDR1 and CDR2 (germline): SGHDT, YYEEEE. Trimming pared 0 bases from V and 7 bases from J, leaving 7 bases between. The CDR3 contains 12 residues. In DNA, the CDR3 is TGTGCCAGCAGCTTGGGACTTCTTGGCTACACCTTC. This gives the protein CASSLGLLGYTF.

The rearrangement uses TRBV4-1 and TRBJ2-5, with 9 nucleotides matching TRBD2. Germline V lookup: CDR1 MGHRA, CDR2 YSYEKL. There are 19 residues in the CDR3. With V trimmed by 3 bases and J by 5 bases, 19 bases remained unmatched. The CDR3 DNA is TGCGCCAGCAGCCATCCGGCAGGTAGCGGGGGCCGCTCCCAGGAGACCCAGTACTTC. Translation gives CASSHPAGSGGRSQETQYF.

This clone is a singleton in its sample. The CDR3 bases are TGCAGCGTTGAATTCAGGGGGGCAAATGAAAAACTGTTTTTT. Residues: CSVEFRGANEKLFF. The chain joins TRBV29-1 to TRBJ1-4, with 7 nucleotides matching TRBD1. With V trimmed by 2 bases and J by 5 bases, 5 bases remained unmatched. Germline V gives CDR1 SQVTM, CDR2 ANQGSEA. CDR3 length equals 14 residues.

The chain links TRBV4-1 to TRBJ2-3; 8 nucleotides agree with TRBD2. The CDR3 contains 16 residues. The junction had 7 bases not matched to a gene; V was cut back by 2 bases and J by 3 bases. Germline lookup yields CDR1 MGHRA and CDR2 YSYEKL. The CDR3 here is CASSQSVGRVTDTQYF. CDR3 DNA sequence: TGCGCCAGCAGCCAATCCGTCGGGAGGGTAACAGATACGCAGTATTTT.

This clone came up a few times. The chain employs TRBV2 and TRBJ1-2; no definite D call. There are 13 residues in the CDR3. The germline V and J ends were trimmed by 6 bases and 4 bases, with 12 bases remaining between them. Germline values: CDR1 SNHLY, CDR2 FYNNEI. The CDR3 coding sequence is TGTGCCAGCAGCCAGGAGCTTGCCTATGGCTACACCTTC. Translation gives CASSQELAYGYTF.

The chain employs TRBV7-2 and TRBJ2-5; D may correspond to TRBD1 or TRBD2 (5 bases each). The length of the CDR3 is 15 residues. With 5 bases removed from V and 1 base from J, the gap between germline ends came to 14 bases. Germline V gene data show CDR1 as SGHTA and CDR2 as FQGNSA. The CDR3 spells CASSVRGSLQETQYF. The CDR3, as DNA: TGTGCCAGCAGCGTGAGGGGCAGCCTCCAAGAGACCCAGTACTTC. The whole variable domain, filled in from reference TRBV7-2 and TRBJ2-5, reads GAGVSQSPSNKVTEKGKDVELRCDPISGHTALYWYRQSLGQGLEFLIYFQGNSAPDKSGLPSDRFSAERTGGSVSTLTIQRTQQEDSAVYLCASSVRGSLQETQYFGPGTRLLVL.

The J gene is TRBJ1-5, the V gene TRBV19, with D unclear. This CDR3 has 15 residues. Germline CDR1 is LNHDA and CDR2 is SQIVND (reference sequence). The germline V and J ends were trimmed by 2 bases and 0 bases, with 8 bases remaining between them. The CDR3 loop reads CASSISSYSNQPQHF. The CDR3 DNA reads as TGTGCCAGTAGTATATCCAGTTATAGCAATCAGCCCCAGCATTTT. Supplemented by reference TRBV19 and TRBJ1-5, the full variable domain reads DGGITQSPKYLFRKEGQNVTLSCEQNLNHDAMYWYRQDPGQGLRLIYYSQIVNDFQKGDIAEGYSVSREKKESFPLTVTSAQKNPTAFYLCASSISSYSNQPQHFGDGTRLSIL.

The J gene is TRBJ1-1, the V gene TRBV6-5, with D possibly matching TRBD1 (5 bases). The germline V and J ends were trimmed by 4 bases and 0 bases, with 9 bases remaining between them. CDR3 length: 14 amino acids. The germline CDR1 and CDR2 sequences are MNHEY and SVGAGI. The CDR3 nucleotides read TGTGCCAGCAGTTCGGGACGGATGAACACTGAAGCTTTCTTT. Encoded protein: CASSSGRMNTEAFF.

This clone appeared a few times. This rearrangement joins TRBV7-9 to TRBJ1-6; D call uncertain. The CDR3 length is 12 residues. In germline, CDR1 is SEHNR, CDR2 FQNEAQ (reference sequence). The V end lost 4 bases, the J end lost 13 bases, and 11 bases lay between the germline ends. The CDR3 loop is CASSSGGTPLHF. The DNA of the CDR3 is TGTGCCAGCAGCTCAGGCGGTACGCCCCTCCACTTT. The variable domain in full, completed from reference TRBV7-9 and TRBJ1-6, reads DTGVSQNPRHKITKRGQNVTFRCDPISEHNRLYWYRQTLGQGPEFLTYFQNEAQLEKSRLLSDRFSAERPKGSFSTLEIQRTEQGDSAMYLCASSSGGTPLHFGNGTRLTVT.

This chain connects TRBV4-3 to TRBJ2-2, with D unclear. With 0 bases removed from V and 3 bases from J, the gap between germline ends came to 8 bases. The CDR3 has 15 amino acids. CDR1 LGHNA and CDR2 YSLEER come from the germline V gene. In nucleotides, the CDR3 is TGCGCCAGCAGCCAAGATCTTCAGGACACCGGGGAGCTGTTTTTT. Protein product: CASSQDLQDTGELFF.

J is TRBJ2-1 and V is TRBV6-2 or TRBV6-3; 10 positions agree with TRBD2. CDR1 is MNHEY and CDR2 is SVGEGT in the germline V gene. V shed 4 bases, J shed 3 bases, and the junction held 9 bases outside the gene matches. This CDR3 spans 17 amino acids. As DNA, the CDR3 is TGTGCCAGCAGTTTCATAGCGGGGGGCCTCCGCTACAATGAGCAGTTCTTC. Translation: CASSFIAGGLRYNEQFF.

The chain carries TRBV29-1 and TRBJ2-7, with D perhaps matching TRBD1 (5 bases). Trimming removed 7 bases from V and 6 bases from J, with 25 bases in between. Germline loops: CDR1 SQVTM, CDR2 ANQGSEA. This CDR3 region has 15 residues. DNA of the CDR3: TGCAGCGCTGTGGACACGAGTAATCCTCCTGGCGAGCAGTACTTC. Amino acids: CSAVDTSNPPGEQYF.

The gene calls are TRBV5-4 and TRBJ1-2; the D gene is possibly TRBD1 (6 bases). The germline CDR1 and CDR2 sequences are SGHNT and YYREEE (reference sequence). The CDR3 is 15 amino acids. The germline V and J ends were trimmed by 4 bases and 6 bases, with 19 bases remaining between them. The CDR3 loop reads CASSTWTVKAHGYTF. CDR3 coding DNA: TGTGCCAGCAGCACTTGGACAGTTAAGGCCCATGGCTACACCTTC.

The chain couples TRBV30 to TRBJ1-2, with 8 nucleotides matching TRBD1. V lost 7 bases and J lost 8; bases outside the gene matches: 15. Looked up from germline, CDR1 is GTSNPN and CDR2 is SVGIG (reference sequence). This CDR3 comprises 14 residues. The CDR3 here is CASTRDRKGLGYTF. CDR3 sequence (DNA): TGTGCCTCTACCAGGGACAGGAAAGGGCTCGGCTACACCTTC.

The count of this clone is one. The rearrangement links TRBV5-4 to TRBJ1-3; D is perhaps TRBD1 (5 bases). The germline V and J ends were trimmed by 4 bases and 0 bases, with 17 bases remaining between them. Germline CDR1 SGHNT, CDR2 YYREEE (reference sequence). This CDR3 is built from 17 residues. CDR3: CASSPNPQGSSGNTIYF. CDR3 in DNA: TGTGCCAGCAGCCCGAACCCCCAGGGAAGCTCTGGAAACACCATATATTTT.

This chain joins TRBV9 and TRBJ2-5; 9 nucleotides match TRBD2. Per the germline V gene, CDR1 is SGDLS and CDR2 is YYNGEE. This CDR3 has 14 amino acids. The ends lost 3 bases at V and 3 bases at J; junction bases unmatched: 3. The CDR3 region has the DNA TGTGCCAGCAGCGCCCGACTAGCGGAAGAGACCCAGTACTTC. Its translation is CASSARLAEETQYF.